These T cell receptor beta chains were read from a single sample in a study of blood T cell repertoires in COVID-19. Repertoires were generated with immunoSEQ multiplex PCR, while TCRdb's copy carries only in-frame clones and drops some. This table has hundreds of thousands of clones, about 82% appearing once. Sequenced input: peripheral blood. The source is a man aged 45 to 65 with COVID-19, enrolled during active disease. Both conserved end residues are part of each CDR3. A D gene is named only where the DNA matches it firmly. The listing skips clone size in some rows; elsewhere it reads once, few, many or a size class.

J gene: TRBJ2-3; clone size: NA; V gene: TRBV7-3; D gene: NA; CDR3 protein: CASSRGQSDTQYF; CDR3 DNA: TGTGCCAGCAGCCGAGGGCAATCAGATACGCAGTATTTT
J gene: TRBJ1-1; clone size: NA; V gene: TRBV7-3; D gene: NA; CDR3 protein: CASSPSSATEAFF; CDR3 DNA: TGTGCCAGCAGCCCTTCTTCCGCGACTGAAGCTTTCTTT
J gene: TRBJ2-5; clone size: once; V gene: TRBV6-1; D gene: TRBD1; CDR3 protein: CASSDGTGIETQYF; CDR3 DNA: TGTGCCAGCAGTGATGGGACAGGGATAGAGACCCAGTACTTC
J gene: TRBJ2-1; clone size: NA; V gene: TRBV6-2/TRBV6-3; D gene: TRBD2; CDR3 protein: CASSPSGASYNEQFF; CDR3 DNA: TGTGCCAGCAGTCCCAGCGGGGCCTCCTACAATGAGCAGTTCTTC
J gene: TRBJ2-7; clone size: NA; V gene: TRBV6-2/TRBV6-3; D gene: NA; CDR3 protein: CASSIQGWAYEQYF; CDR3 DNA: TGTGCCAGCAGTATACAGGGTTGGGCCTACGAGCAGTACTTC
J gene: TRBJ2-7; clone size: NA; V gene: TRBV7-9; D gene: NA; CDR3 protein: CASSSQGRGFYEQYF; CDR3 DNA: TGTGCCAGCAGCTCACAGGGAAGGGGTTTTTACGAGCAGTACTTC
J gene: TRBJ2-5; clone size: NA; V gene: TRBV2; D gene: TRBD1; CDR3 protein: CASEMDRGETQYF; CDR3 DNA: TGTGCCAGCGAGATGGACAGGGGGGAGACCCAGTACTTC
J gene: TRBJ1-1; clone size: few; V gene: TRBV4-1; D gene: TRBD1; CDR3 protein: CASSHPGQGSEAFF; CDR3 DNA: TGCGCCAGCAGCCATCCGGGACAGGGGTCTGAAGCTTTCTTT
J gene: TRBJ2-3; clone size: NA; V gene: TRBV2; D gene: NA; CDR3 protein: CASSGLAGTDTQYF; CDR3 DNA: TGTGCCAGCAGTGGTCTAGCCGGCACAGATACGCAGTATTTT
J gene: TRBJ2-1; clone size: once; V gene: TRBV10-1; D gene: NA; CDR3 protein: CASDTGNNEQFF; CDR3 DNA: TGCGCCAGCGATACCGGTAACAATGAGCAGTTCTTC
J gene: TRBJ1-2; clone size: NA; V gene: TRBV24-1; D gene: TRBD1; CDR3 protein: CATSETGTGHDYGYTF; CDR3 DNA: TGTGCCACCAGTGAGACCGGGACAGGGCATGACTATGGCTACACCTTC
J gene: TRBJ2-7; clone size: once; V gene: TRBV6-6; D gene: NA; CDR3 protein: CASIPEASYEQYF; CDR3 DNA: TGTGCCAGCATCCCCGAGGCCTCCTACGAGCAGTACTTC
J gene: TRBJ2-7; clone size: NA; V gene: TRBV5-1; D gene: TRBD1; CDR3 protein: CASSLYRGPSYEQYF; CDR3 DNA: TGCGCCAGCAGCTTGTACAGGGGGCCGAGCTACGAGCAGTACTTC
J gene: TRBJ1-2; clone size: once; V gene: TRBV12-3/TRBV12-4; D gene: TRBD1; CDR3 protein: CASSLDRDYGYTF; CDR3 DNA: TGTGCCAGCAGCCTAGACAGGGACTATGGCTACACCTTC
J gene: TRBJ1-2; clone size: NA; V gene: TRBV2; D gene: NA; CDR3 protein: CASTLAQATFGYTF; CDR3 DNA: TGTGCCAGCACCCTGGCGCAGGCAACCTTTGGCTACACCTTC
J gene: TRBJ2-1; clone size: few; V gene: TRBV19; D gene: TRBD2; CDR3 protein: CASRLTSGGAWEQFF; CDR3 DNA: TGTGCCAGTAGGTTGACTAGCGGGGGGGCCTGGGAGCAGTTCTTC
J gene: TRBJ1-6; clone size: NA; V gene: TRBV7-9; D gene: NA; CDR3 protein: CASSPDRINSPLHF; CDR3 DNA: TGTGCCAGCAGCCCCGACAGGATCAATTCACCCCTCCACTTT
J gene: TRBJ1-2; clone size: NA; V gene: TRBV18; D gene: NA; CDR3 protein: CASSPTIGQAHYGYTF; CDR3 DNA: TGTGCCAGCTCACCAACAATCGGTCAGGCCCACTATGGCTACACCTTC
J gene: TRBJ2-1; clone size: NA; V gene: TRBV9; D gene: TRBD1; CDR3 protein: CASSVAGTGSYNEQFF; CDR3 DNA: TGTGCCAGCAGCGTAGCCGGGACAGGCTCCTACAATGAGCAGTTCTTC
J gene: TRBJ1-4; clone size: NA; V gene: TRBV5-4; D gene: NA; CDR3 protein: CASSFPGNNEKLFF; CDR3 DNA: TGTGCCAGCAGCTTTCCGGGTAATAATGAAAAACTGTTTTTT
J gene: TRBJ2-1; clone size: NA; V gene: TRBV14; D gene: TRBD1; CDR3 protein: CASSLTGTGRVFF; CDR3 DNA: TGTGCCAGCAGCCTCACCGGGACAGGGAGGGTCTTCTTC
J gene: TRBJ2-1; clone size: few; V gene: TRBV4-1; D gene: TRBD2; CDR3 protein: CASSQRTSGGALNEQFF; CDR3 DNA: TGCGCCAGCAGCCAAAGAACTAGCGGGGGGGCCTTGAATGAGCAGTTCTTC
J gene: TRBJ1-4; clone size: NA; V gene: TRBV4-1; D gene: TRBD1; CDR3 protein: CASSPTQRGRRGEKLFF; CDR3 DNA: TGCGCCAGCAGCCCGACGCAGAGGGGGCGGCGGGGTGAAAAACTGTTTTTT
J gene: TRBJ1-2; clone size: NA; V gene: TRBV11-2; D gene: TRBD1; CDR3 protein: CASSLVAGTGSNYGYTF; CDR3 DNA: TGTGCCAGCAGCTTAGTTGCAGGGACAGGGTCTAACTATGGCTACACCTTC
J gene: TRBJ1-2; clone size: NA; V gene: TRBV10-3; D gene: NA; CDR3 protein: CAIYGGLNRNKDGYTF; CDR3 DNA: TGTGCCATCTACGGGGGGCTAAACAGGAATAAAGATGGCTACACCTTC
J gene: TRBJ1-1; clone size: NA; V gene: TRBV30; D gene: NA; CDR3 protein: CAWRGGRVTEAFF; CDR3 DNA: TGTGCCTGGAGGGGGGGACGGGTGACTGAAGCTTTCTTT
J gene: TRBJ1-6; clone size: few; V gene: TRBV30; D gene: NA; CDR3 protein: CAWSGESTYNSPLHF; CDR3 DNA: TGTGCCTGGTCAGGGGAATCGACCTATAATTCACCCCTCCACTTT
J gene: TRBJ1-2; clone size: NA; V gene: TRBV7-8; D gene: NA; CDR3 protein: CASSLAGGGGYTF; CDR3 DNA: TGTGCCAGCAGCTTAGCAGGGGGAGGGGGCTACACCTTC
J gene: TRBJ2-7; clone size: NA; V gene: TRBV7-9; D gene: TRBD2; CDR3 protein: CASSRPGTSADEQYF; CDR3 DNA: TGTGCCAGCAGCCGCCCCGGGACTAGCGCCGACGAGCAGTACTTC
J gene: TRBJ2-3; clone size: NA; V gene: TRBV10-3; D gene: TRBD2; CDR3 protein: CAISGGWTSGGSDTQYF; CDR3 DNA: TGTGCCATCAGTGGAGGGTGGACTAGCGGGGGCTCAGATACGCAGTATTTT
J gene: TRBJ1-2; clone size: NA; V gene: TRBV12-3/TRBV12-4; D gene: NA; CDR3 protein: CASRKGQDYGYTF; CDR3 DNA: TGTGCCAGCAGGAAAGGACAAGACTATGGCTACACCTTC
J gene: TRBJ2-7; clone size: few; V gene: TRBV12-3/TRBV12-4; D gene: NA; CDR3 protein: CASSLGPPYEQYF; CDR3 DNA: TGTGCCAGCAGTTTGGGCCCTCCCTACGAGCAGTACTTC
J gene: TRBJ2-3; clone size: NA; V gene: TRBV5-4; D gene: NA; CDR3 protein: CASSPNWGYPDTQYF; CDR3 DNA: TGTGCCAGCAGCCCTAACTGGGGCTACCCAGATACGCAGTATTTT
J gene: TRBJ2-3; clone size: NA; V gene: TRBV5-1; D gene: TRBD2; CDR3 protein: CASSAGLAGGVGTDTQYF; CDR3 DNA: TGCGCCAGCAGCGCGGGACTAGCGGGGGGTGTGGGCACAGATACGCAGTATTTT
J gene: TRBJ1-5; clone size: NA; V gene: TRBV6-6; D gene: NA; CDR3 protein: CASSFLGVGNQPQHF; CDR3 DNA: TGTGCCAGCAGTTTCCTAGGGGTGGGCAATCAGCCCCAGCATTTT
J gene: TRBJ2-7; clone size: once; V gene: TRBV20-1; D gene: NA; CDR3 protein: CSAATGSEPYF; CDR3 DNA: TGCAGTGCTGCAACAGGGTCGGAACCGTACTTC
J gene: TRBJ2-1; clone size: NA; V gene: TRBV19; D gene: TRBD2; CDR3 protein: CASSFTSGGTYNEQFF; CDR3 DNA: TGTGCCAGTAGTTTTACTAGCGGGGGGACCTACAATGAGCAGTTCTTC
J gene: TRBJ2-1; clone size: NA; V gene: TRBV5-6; D gene: NA; CDR3 protein: CASSLEPGEQFF; CDR3 DNA: TGTGCCAGCAGCTTGGAACCGGGTGAGCAGTTCTTC
J gene: TRBJ1-2; clone size: NA; V gene: TRBV30; D gene: NA; CDR3 protein: CAWSDGVGNYGYTF; CDR3 DNA: TGTGCCTGGAGTGATGGCGTCGGGAACTATGGCTACACCTTC
J gene: TRBJ2-6; clone size: NA; V gene: TRBV19; D gene: NA; CDR3 protein: CASSYSGYGANVLTF; CDR3 DNA: TGTGCCAGTAGTTATTCCGGTTATGGGGCCAACGTCCTGACTTTC
J gene: TRBJ1-2; clone size: NA; V gene: TRBV7-2; D gene: TRBD1; CDR3 protein: CASSLGRTGNGYTF; CDR3 DNA: TGTGCCAGCAGCTTGGGCCGGACAGGAAATGGCTACACCTTC
J gene: TRBJ2-1; clone size: NA; V gene: TRBV19; D gene: NA; CDR3 protein: CASSDTPSSYNEQFF; CDR3 DNA: TGTGCCAGTAGTGACACCCCGAGCTCCTACAATGAGCAGTTCTTC
J gene: TRBJ1-4; clone size: NA; V gene: TRBV15; D gene: NA; CDR3 protein: CATSRAPEEKLFF; CDR3 DNA: TGTGCCACCAGCAGAGCGCCTGAGGAAAAACTGTTTTTT
J gene: TRBJ1-3; clone size: NA; V gene: TRBV21-1; D gene: NA; CDR3 protein: CASSKTVPGTGVNTIYF; CDR3 DNA: TGTGCCAGCAGCAAAACCGTTCCCGGGACAGGGGTAAACACCATATATTTT
J gene: TRBJ1-2; clone size: once; V gene: TRBV28; D gene: TRBD1; CDR3 protein: CASSSGQNYGYTF; CDR3 DNA: TGTGCCAGCAGTTCGGGACAGAACTATGGCTACACCTTC
J gene: TRBJ2-2; clone size: NA; V gene: TRBV6-4; D gene: NA; CDR3 protein: CASSDSISGAGELFF; CDR3 DNA: TGTGCCAGCAGTGACTCGATTTCGGGGGCCGGGGAGCTGTTTTTT
J gene: TRBJ2-1; clone size: NA; V gene: TRBV4-2; D gene: TRBD2; CDR3 protein: CASSQTSGGNNEQFF; CDR3 DNA: TGTGCCAGCAGCCAGACTAGCGGGGGTAACAATGAGCAGTTCTTC
J gene: TRBJ2-3; clone size: NA; V gene: TRBV7-2; D gene: TRBD2; CDR3 protein: CASSFIGSGFTDTQYF; CDR3 DNA: TGTGCCAGCAGCTTTATAGGTAGCGGGTTCACAGATACGCAGTATTTT
J gene: TRBJ1-1; clone size: NA; V gene: TRBV19; D gene: NA; CDR3 protein: CASMWTNTEAFF; CDR3 DNA: TGTGCCAGTATGTGGACAAACACTGAAGCTTTCTTT
J gene: TRBJ2-1; clone size: once; V gene: TRBV3-1/TRBV3-2; D gene: TRBD1; CDR3 protein: CASSQVPRTGKNEQFF; CDR3 DNA: TGTGCCAGCAGCCAAGTACCTCGGACAGGGAAGAATGAGCAGTTCTTC